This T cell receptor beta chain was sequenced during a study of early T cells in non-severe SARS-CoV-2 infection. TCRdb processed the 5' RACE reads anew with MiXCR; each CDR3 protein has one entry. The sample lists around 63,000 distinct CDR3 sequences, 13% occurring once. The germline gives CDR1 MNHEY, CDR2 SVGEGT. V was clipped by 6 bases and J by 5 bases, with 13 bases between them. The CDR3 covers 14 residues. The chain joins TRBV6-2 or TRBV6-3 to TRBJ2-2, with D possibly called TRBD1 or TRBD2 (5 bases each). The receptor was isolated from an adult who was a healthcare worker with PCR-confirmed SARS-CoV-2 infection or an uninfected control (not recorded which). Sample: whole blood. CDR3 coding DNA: TGTGCCAGCAGATCCGCCGGGACGACCGGGGAGCTGTTTTTT. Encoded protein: CASRSAGTTGELFF.